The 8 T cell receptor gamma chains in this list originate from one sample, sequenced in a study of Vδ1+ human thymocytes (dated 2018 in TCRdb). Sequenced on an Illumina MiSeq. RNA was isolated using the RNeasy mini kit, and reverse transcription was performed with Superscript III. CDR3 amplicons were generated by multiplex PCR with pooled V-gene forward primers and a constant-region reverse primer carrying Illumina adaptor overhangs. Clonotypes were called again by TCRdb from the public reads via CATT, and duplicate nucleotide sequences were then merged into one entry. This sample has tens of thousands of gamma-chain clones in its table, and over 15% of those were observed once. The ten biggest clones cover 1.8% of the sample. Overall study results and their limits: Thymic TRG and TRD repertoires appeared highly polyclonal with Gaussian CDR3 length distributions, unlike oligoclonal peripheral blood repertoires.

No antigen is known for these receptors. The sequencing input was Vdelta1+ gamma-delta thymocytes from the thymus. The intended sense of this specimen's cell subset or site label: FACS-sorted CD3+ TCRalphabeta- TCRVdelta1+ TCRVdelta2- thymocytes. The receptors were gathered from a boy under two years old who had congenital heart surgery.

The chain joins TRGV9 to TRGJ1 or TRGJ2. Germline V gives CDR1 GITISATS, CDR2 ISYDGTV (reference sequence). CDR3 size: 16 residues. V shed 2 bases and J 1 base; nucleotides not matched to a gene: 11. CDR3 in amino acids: CALWEDSAQNYYKKLF. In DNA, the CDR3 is TGTGCCTTGTGGGAGGACTCGGCCCAAAATTATTATAAGAAACTCTTT.

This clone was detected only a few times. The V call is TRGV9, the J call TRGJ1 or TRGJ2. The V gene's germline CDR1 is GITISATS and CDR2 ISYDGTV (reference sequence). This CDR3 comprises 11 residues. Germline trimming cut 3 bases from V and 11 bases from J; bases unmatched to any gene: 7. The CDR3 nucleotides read TGTGCCTTGTGGGAGCCCGGGGAGAAACTCTTT. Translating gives CALWEPGEKLF.

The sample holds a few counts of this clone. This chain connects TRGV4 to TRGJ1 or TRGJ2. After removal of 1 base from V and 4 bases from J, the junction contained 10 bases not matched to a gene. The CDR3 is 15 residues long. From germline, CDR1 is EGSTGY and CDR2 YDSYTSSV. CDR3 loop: CATWDGLRVYYKKLF. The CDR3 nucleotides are TGTGCCACCTGGGATGGCCTAAGGGTATATTATAAGAAACTCTTT.

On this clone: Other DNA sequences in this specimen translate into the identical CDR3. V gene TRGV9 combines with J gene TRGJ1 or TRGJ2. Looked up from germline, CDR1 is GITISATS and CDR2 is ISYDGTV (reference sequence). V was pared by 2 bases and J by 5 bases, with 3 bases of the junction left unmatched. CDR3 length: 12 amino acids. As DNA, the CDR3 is TGTGCCTTGTGGGAGGGAAATTATAAGAAACTCTTT. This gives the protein CALWEGNYKKLF.

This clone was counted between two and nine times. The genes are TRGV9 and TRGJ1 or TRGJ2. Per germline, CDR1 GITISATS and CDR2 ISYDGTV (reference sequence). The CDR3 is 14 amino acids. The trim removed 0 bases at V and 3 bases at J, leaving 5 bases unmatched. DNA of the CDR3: TGTGCCTTGTGGGAGGTGACCCTTTATTATAAGAAACTCTTT. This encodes CALWEVTLYYKKLF.

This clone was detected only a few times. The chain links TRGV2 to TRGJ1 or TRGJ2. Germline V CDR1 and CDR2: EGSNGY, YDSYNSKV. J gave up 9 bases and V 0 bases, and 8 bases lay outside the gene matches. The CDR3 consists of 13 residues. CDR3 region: CATWDGHGAKKLF. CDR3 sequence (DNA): TGTGCCACCTGGGACGGGCACGGTGCTAAGAAACTCTTT.

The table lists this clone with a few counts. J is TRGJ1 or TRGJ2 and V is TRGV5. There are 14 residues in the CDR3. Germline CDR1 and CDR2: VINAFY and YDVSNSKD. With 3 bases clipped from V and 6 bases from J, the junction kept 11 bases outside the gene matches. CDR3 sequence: CATWDSSVGYKKLF. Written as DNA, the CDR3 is TGTGCCACCTGGGACTCGTCCGTCGGTTATAAGAAACTCTTT.

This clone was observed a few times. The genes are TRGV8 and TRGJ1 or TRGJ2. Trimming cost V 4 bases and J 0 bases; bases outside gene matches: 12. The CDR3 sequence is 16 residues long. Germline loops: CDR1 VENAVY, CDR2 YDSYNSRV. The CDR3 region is CATWDGPGRNYYKKLF. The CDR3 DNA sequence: TGTGCCACCTGGGACGGGCCGGGGCGGAATTATTATAAGAAACTCTTT.